This T cell receptor beta chain was documented in a study of beta chain features in type 1 diabetes. Overall study context: Comparable age, gender and cell yields were observed in patients relative to healthy donors.

This clone occurred a few times. Antigen: not known. Germline CDR1 is SGHTA and CDR2 is FQGNSA. Between the trimmed V and J ends, which lost 4 bases and 7 bases, there was a span of 11 bases. This CDR3 contains 13 residues. Each of the CD4+ naive, central memory, regulatory and stem cell-like memory populations was sorted via CD45RO/CCR7/CD25/CD127/CD95/CD27. Study-level points and caveats: People with Type 1 diabetes carried modestly yet significantly shorter TCRB CDR3s in all four CD4+ subsets. Whether HLA type influences TCRB rearrangement remained unresolved here.

Every isolated RNA sample was fully reverse transcribed, so sequencing captured expressed TCRB transcripts. Mean read depth for naive, central memory and regulatory T cell samples was around 3.8 million reads. Method: immunoSEQ multiplex PCR; TCRdb's copy keeps in-frame clones and lacks some. The data contain under 350,000 clones, roughly a quarter of them seen just once; the ten biggest clones take up approximately 0.011%. The chain is built from TRBV7-2 and TRBJ1-5; the D gene is possibly TRBD1 (6 bases). Sequenced input: naive CD4+ T cells from blood. The source is a woman under 40 with type 1 diabetes. In DNA form, the CDR3 reads TGTGCCAGCAGCTCCGCTCAGGGGCAGCCCCAGCATTTT. It encodes CASSSAQGQPQHF.